This T cell receptor beta chain stems from a study of blood T cell repertoires in COVID-19. Turning to the study itself: Samples taken during acute and convalescent COVID-19 were collected in the United States, Italy and Spain.

Assay: immunoSEQ multiplex PCR; the TCRdb copy retains only in-frame clones and omits some. The data hold about 360,000 clones, with approximately 86% observed a single time. The CDR3 is made up of 14 amino acids. CDR1 is SQVTM and CDR2 is ANQGSEA in the germline V gene. V was pared by 7 bases and J by 4 bases, with 5 bases of the junction left unmatched. J is TRBJ2-2 and V is TRBV29-1; 11 nucleotides align to TRBD1. This TCR came from a woman aged 55-70 years with COVID-19, enrolled during active disease. The sample was peripheral blood. CDR3 coding DNA: TGCAGCGCTGGGACAGGGGGAGGCACCGGGGAGCTGTTTTTT. It yields the protein CSAGTGGGTGELFF.